The entry that follows covers one T cell receptor (beta chain) sequence. This CDR3 region has 16 residues. Unmatched junction bases numbered 11, after V lost 0 bases and J lost 7 bases. Germline CDR1 reads KGHSY; CDR2 reads FQNENV. This record comes from a study of blood T cell repertoires in COVID-19. Per the original methods: Estimates of nucleated cell counts were drawn from the amplification of reference gene primers. The repertoire was sequenced with immunoSEQ multiplex PCR; TCRdb's copy has only in-frame clones and lacks some. V, J and clone size derive from that table, while D and trimming were established from the DNA sequence. The sample lists some 170,000 clones, roughly 87% occurring once.

The chain uses TRBV16 and TRBJ1-2; TRBD1 aligns across 7 bases. The receptor's source is a human donor with acute COVID-19. The donor label of this sample is uncertain. The sample comprised PBMCs or T cells enriched from blood (not recorded which). The CDR3 DNA reads as TGTGCCAGCAGCCAATCAGGGGGCGGAGTAAGAGCTGGCTACACCTTC. Amino acids: CASSQSGGGVRAGYTF.